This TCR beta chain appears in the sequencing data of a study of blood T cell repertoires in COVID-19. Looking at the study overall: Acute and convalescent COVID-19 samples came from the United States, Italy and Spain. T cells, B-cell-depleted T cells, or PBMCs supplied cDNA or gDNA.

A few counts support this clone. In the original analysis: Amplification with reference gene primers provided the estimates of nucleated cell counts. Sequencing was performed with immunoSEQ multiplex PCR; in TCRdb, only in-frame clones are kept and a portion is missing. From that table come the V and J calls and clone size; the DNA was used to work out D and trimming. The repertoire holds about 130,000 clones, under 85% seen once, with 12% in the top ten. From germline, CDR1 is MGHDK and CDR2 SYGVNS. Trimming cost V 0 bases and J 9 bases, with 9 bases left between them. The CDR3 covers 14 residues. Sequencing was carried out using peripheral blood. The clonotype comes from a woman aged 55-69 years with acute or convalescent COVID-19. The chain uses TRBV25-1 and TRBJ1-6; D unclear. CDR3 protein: CASSEYQAVSPLHF. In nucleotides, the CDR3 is TGTGCCAGCAGTGAATATCAGGCCGTTTCACCCCTCCACTTT.